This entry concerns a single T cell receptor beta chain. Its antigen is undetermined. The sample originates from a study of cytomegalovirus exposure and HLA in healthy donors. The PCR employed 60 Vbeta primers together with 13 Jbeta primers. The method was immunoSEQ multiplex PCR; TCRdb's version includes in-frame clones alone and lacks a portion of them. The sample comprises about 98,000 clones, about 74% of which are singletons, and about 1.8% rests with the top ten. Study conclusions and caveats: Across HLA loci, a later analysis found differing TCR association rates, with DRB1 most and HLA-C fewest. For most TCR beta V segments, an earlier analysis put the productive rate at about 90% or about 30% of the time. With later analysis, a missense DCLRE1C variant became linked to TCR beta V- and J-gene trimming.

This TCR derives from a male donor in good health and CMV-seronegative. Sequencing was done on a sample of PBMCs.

The CDR3 DNA reads TGTGCCAGCAGTTACCCTAACCGGGACAGGCGGGGCTACACCTTC. It yields the protein CASSYPNRDRRGYTF. The chain has TRBV6-5 and TRBJ1-2, with TRBD1 matching 8 bases. Germline V gene lookup returns CDR1 MNHEY and CDR2 SVGAGI. The CDR3 contains 15 residues. Losses at the gene ends were 2 bases for V and 8 bases for J; bases not matched to a gene: 10.